This record concerns one T cell receptor beta chain sequence. The antigen is unknown. Primers for the PCR totalled 60 Vbeta and 13 Jbeta. Sequenced by immunoSEQ multiplex PCR; TCRdb stores in-frame clones only, minus some. The sample carries around 160,000 clones, approximately 80% recorded once. This sample is drawn from a study of cytomegalovirus exposure and HLA in healthy donors. Overall study results and limits: Earlier analysis found most TCR beta V segments productive about 87% or about 30% of the time. Among CMV-associated TCR beta chains, most appeared HLA-restricted in a later analysis. Cytomegalovirus status was reportedly diagnosed by the classifier with high specificity and sensitivity.

The CDR3 length is 15 residues. CDR1 and CDR2 (germline): LNHDA, SQIVND (reference sequence). The trim removed 5 bases at V and 0 bases at J, leaving 5 bases unmatched. This chain uses TRBV19 with TRBJ1-2; 8 bases are a match to TRBD1. The specimen was PBMCs. The clonotype was recovered from a male donor in good health and CMV-seronegative. CDR3 sequence reads: CASSLGQGANYGYTF. CDR3 DNA sequence: TGTGCCAGTAGTCTCGGACAGGGAGCTAACTATGGCTACACCTTC.